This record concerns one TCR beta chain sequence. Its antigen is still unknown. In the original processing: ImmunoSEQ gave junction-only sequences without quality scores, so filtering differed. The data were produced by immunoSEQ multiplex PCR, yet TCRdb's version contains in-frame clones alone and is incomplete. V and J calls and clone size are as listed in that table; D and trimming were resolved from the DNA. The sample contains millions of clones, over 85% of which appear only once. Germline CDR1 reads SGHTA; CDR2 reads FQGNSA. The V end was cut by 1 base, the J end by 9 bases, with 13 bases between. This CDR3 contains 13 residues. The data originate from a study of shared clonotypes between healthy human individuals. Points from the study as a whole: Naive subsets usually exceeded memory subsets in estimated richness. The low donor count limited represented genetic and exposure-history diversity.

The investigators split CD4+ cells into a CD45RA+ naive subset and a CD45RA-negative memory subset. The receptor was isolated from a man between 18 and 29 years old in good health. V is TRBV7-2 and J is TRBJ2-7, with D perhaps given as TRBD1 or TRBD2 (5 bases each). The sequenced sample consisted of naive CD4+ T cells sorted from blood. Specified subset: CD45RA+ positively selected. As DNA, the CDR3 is TGTGCCAGCAGCTTAGTATCCCAGGGACCGCAGTACTTC. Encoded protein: CASSLVSQGPQYF.